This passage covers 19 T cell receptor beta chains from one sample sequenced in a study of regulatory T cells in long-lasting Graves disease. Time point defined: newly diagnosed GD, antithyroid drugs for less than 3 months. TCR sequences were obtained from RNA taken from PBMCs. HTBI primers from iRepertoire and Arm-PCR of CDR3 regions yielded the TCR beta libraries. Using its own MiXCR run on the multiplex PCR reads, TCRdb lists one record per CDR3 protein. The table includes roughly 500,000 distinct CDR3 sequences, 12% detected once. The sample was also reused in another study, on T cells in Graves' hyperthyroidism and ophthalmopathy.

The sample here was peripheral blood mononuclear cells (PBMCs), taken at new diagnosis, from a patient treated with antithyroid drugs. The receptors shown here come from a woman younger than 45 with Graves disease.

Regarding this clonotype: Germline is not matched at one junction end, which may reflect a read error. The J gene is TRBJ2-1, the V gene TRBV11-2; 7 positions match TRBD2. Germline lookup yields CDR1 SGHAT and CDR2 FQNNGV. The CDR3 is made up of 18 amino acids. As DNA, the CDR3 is TGCGCCAGCAGCCAACTCGGGACTACCTACTTAATCTACAATGAGCAGTTCTTC. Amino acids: CASSQLGTTYLIYNEQFF.

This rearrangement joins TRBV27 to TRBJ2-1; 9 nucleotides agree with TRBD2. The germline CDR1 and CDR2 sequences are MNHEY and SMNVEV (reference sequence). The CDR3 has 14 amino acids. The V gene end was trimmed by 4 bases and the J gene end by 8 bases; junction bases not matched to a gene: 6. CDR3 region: CASSSLAGAHEQFF. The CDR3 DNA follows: TGTGCCAGCAGTTCATTAGCGGGAGCCCATGAGCAGTTCTTC.

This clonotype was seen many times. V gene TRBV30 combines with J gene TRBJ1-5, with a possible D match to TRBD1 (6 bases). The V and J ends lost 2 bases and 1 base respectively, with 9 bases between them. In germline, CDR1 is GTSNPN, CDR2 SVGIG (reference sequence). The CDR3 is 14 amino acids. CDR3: CAWSRGTSNQPQHF. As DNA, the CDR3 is TGTGCCTGGAGTAGAGGGACAAGCAATCAGCCCCAGCATTTT. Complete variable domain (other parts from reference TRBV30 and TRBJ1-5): SQTIHQWPATLVQPVGSPLSLECTVEGTSNPNLYWYRQAAGRGLQLLFYSVGIGQISSEVPQNLSASRPQDRQFILSSKKLLLSDSGFYLCAWSRGTSNQPQHFGDGTRLSIL.

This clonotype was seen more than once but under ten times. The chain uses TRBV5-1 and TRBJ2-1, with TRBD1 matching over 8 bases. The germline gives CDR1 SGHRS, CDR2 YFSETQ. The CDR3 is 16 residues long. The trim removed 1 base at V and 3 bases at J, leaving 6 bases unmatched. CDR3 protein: CASSLLSGGNYNEQFF. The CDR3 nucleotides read TGCGCCAGCAGCTTGTTGTCAGGGGGCAACTACAATGAGCAGTTCTTC.

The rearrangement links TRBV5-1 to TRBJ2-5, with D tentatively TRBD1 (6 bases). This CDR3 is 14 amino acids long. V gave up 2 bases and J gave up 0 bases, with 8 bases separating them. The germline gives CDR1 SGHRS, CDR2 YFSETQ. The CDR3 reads CASSFNRDQETQYF. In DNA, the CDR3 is TGCGCCAGCAGCTTTAACAGGGACCAAGAGACCCAGTACTTC.

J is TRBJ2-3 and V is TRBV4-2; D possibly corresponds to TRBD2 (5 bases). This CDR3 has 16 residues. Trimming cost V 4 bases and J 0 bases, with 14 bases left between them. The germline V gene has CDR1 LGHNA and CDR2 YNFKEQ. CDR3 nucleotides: TGTGCCAGCAGCCCCGCGGGTTGGCCTAGCACAGATACGCAGTATTTT. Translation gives CASSPAGWPSTDTQYF.

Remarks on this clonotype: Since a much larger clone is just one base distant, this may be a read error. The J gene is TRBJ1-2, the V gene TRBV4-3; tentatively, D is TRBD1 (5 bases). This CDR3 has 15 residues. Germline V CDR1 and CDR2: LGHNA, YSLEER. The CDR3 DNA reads TGCGCCAGCGGCCAAGATTCGGGCAGGGTCTATGGCTACACCTTC. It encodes CASGQDSGRVYGYTF.

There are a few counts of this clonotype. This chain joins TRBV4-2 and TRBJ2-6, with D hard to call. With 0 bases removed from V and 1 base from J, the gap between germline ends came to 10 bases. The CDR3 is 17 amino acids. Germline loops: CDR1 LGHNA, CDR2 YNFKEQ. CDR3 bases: TGTGCCAGCAGCCAAGATCTCACGAGTTCTGGGGCCAACGTCCTGACTTTC. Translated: CASSQDLTSSGANVLTF.

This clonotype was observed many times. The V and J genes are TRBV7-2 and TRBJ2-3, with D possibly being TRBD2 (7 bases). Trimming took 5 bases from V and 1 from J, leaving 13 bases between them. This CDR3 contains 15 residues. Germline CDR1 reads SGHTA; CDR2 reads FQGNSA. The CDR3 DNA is TGTGCCAGCAGCGGCTGGGGGGGCCGCACAGATACGCAGTATTTT. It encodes CASSGWGGRTDTQYF.

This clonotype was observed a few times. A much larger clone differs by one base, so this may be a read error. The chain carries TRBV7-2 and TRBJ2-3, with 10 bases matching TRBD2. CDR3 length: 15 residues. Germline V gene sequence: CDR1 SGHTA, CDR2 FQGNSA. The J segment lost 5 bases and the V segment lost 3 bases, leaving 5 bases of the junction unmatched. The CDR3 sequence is CASSFGVAGGDTQYF. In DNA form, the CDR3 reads TGTGCCAGCAGCTTTGGGGTAGCGGGAGGAGATACGCAGTATTTT.

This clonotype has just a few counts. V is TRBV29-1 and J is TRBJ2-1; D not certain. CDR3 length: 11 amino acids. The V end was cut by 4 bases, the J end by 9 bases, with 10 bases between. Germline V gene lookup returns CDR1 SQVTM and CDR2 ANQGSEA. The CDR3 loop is CSVVHLGEQFF. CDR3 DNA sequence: TGCAGCGTTGTCCATCTGGGTGAGCAGTTCTTC.

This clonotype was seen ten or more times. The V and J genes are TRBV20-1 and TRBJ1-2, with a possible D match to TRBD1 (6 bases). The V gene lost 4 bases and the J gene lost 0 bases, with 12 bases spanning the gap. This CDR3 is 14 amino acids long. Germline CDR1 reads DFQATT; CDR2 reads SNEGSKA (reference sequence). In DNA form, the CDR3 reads TGCAGTGCTACAGGACAGTCGTCTAACTATGGCTACACCTTC. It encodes CSATGQSSNYGYTF.

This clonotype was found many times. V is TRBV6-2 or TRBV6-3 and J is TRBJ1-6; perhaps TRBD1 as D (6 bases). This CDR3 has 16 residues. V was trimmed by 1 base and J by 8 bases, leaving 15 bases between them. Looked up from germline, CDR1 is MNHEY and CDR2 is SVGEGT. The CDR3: CASSYFLNSGDSPLHF. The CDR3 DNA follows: TGTGCCAGCAGTTACTTCCTTAACTCAGGGGATTCACCCCTCCACTTT.

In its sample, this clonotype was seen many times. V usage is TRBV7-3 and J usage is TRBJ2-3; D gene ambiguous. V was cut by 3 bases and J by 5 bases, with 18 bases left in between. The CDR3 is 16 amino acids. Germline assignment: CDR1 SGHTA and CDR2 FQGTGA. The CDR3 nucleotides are TGTGCCAGCAGCTTGACGGACGGTGGGATGGGAGATACGCAGTATTTT. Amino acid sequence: CASSLTDGGMGDTQYF. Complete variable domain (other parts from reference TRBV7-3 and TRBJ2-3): GAGVSQTPSNKVTEKGKYVELRCDPISGHTALYWYRQSLGQGPEFLIYFQGTGAADDSGLPNDRFFAVRPEGSVSTLKIQRTERGDSAVYLCASSLTDGGMGDTQYFGPGTRLTVL.

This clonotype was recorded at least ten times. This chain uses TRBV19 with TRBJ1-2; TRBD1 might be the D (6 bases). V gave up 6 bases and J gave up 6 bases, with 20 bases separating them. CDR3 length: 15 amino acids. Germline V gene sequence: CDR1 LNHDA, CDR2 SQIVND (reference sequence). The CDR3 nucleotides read TGTGCCAGTAGGAACCCTCTACAGGGAAGGAATGGCTACACCTTC. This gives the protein CASRNPLQGRNGYTF.

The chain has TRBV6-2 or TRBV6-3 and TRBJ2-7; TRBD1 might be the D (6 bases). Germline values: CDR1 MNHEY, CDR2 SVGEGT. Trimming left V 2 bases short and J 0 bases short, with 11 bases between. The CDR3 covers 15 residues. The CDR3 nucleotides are TGTGCCAGCAGTTACATCCAGGGGACCTCCTACGAGCAGTACTTC. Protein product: CASSYIQGTSYEQYF.

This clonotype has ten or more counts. CDR3 region: CASSQGPGGAGANVLTF. The CDR3 nucleotides read TGTGCCAGCAGCCAAGGCCCGGGGGGGGCTGGGGCCAACGTCCTGACTTTC. V usage is TRBV3-1 and J usage is TRBJ2-6; 8 positions agree with TRBD2. Germline trimming cut 1 base from V and 2 bases from J; bases unmatched to any gene: 4. Germline V gives CDR1 LGHDT, CDR2 YNNKEL (reference sequence). The CDR3 has 17 amino acids. Supplemented by reference TRBV3-1 and TRBJ2-6, the full variable domain reads DTAVSQTPKYLVTQMGNDKSIKCEQNLGHDTMYWYKQDSKKFLKIMFSYNNKELIINETVPNRFSPKSPDKAHLNLHINSLELGDSAVYFCASSQGPGGAGANVLTFGAGSRLTVL.

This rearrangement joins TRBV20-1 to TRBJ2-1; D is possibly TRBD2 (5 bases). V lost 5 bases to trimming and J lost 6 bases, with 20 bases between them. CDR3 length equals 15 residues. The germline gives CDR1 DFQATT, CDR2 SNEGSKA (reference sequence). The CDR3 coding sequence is TGCAGTGCTGGAGTTCTGGGAGCTGTGTTCAATGAGCAGTTCTTC. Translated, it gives CSAGVLGAVFNEQFF.

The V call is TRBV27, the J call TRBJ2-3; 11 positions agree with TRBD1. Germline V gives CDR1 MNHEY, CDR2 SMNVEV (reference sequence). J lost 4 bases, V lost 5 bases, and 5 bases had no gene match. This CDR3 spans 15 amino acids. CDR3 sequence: CASSPGQGAADTQYF. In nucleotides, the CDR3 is TGTGCCAGCAGTCCCGGACAGGGGGCGGCAGATACGCAGTATTTT.